This T cell receptor beta chain was identified during a study of control samples from healthy donors and cancer patients. Here immunoSEQ multiplex PCR was the method, and the copy in TCRdb shows in-frame clones only, minus some. The sample includes about 150,000 clones, roughly 89% of them seen just once. This clone was found once. The CDR3 is 13 amino acids. V was pared by 4 bases and J by 6 bases, with 12 bases between. Germline V CDR1 and CDR2: MNHEY, SVGAGI. Sequenced: blood. This clonotype was sampled from a man in his thirties or forties in good health. V is TRBV6-5 and J is TRBJ1-2; TRBD1 is a possible D gene (5 bases). CDR3 sequence (DNA): TGTGCCAGCAGTTCCCCGGGACCCGATGGCTACACCTTC. It encodes CASSSPGPDGYTF.